These T cell receptor beta chains were read from a single sample in a study of shared clonotypes between healthy human individuals. Clones were sequenced by immunoSEQ multiplex PCR, and TCRdb holds only the in-frame ones, with some missing. This repertoire shows 2,500,000 or so clones, 85% to 95% found once; its top ten account for roughly 0.34%. Input material: naive CD4+ T cells from PBMCs. These receptors all stem from a man in his late teens or twenties in good health. Some clones in this sample may be carry-over from other donors' samples. CDR3s include the opening cysteine and the closing phenylalanine or tryptophan. The order of the fields is clone size, V gene, J gene, D gene, CDR3 length, CDR3 protein, CDR3 DNA. The D gene is left open where the match is weak. Expanded clones get a size class; other rows say once, few or many, or leave the size out.

size: once; V: TRBV7-3; J: TRBJ1-1; D: .; length: 14; CDR3: CASSIIGMGTEAFF; DNA: TGTGCCAGCAGCATCATAGGGATGGGGACTGAAGCTTTCTTT
size: .; V: TRBV29-1; J: TRBJ1-1; D: TRBD1; length: 13; CDR3: CSASGQTNTEAFF; DNA: TGCAGCGCATCGGGACAGACCAACACTGAAGCTTTCTTT
size: .; V: TRBV19; J: TRBJ1-4; D: TRBD1; length: 15; CDR3: CASSMAGQVNEKLFF; DNA: TGTGCCAGTAGTATGGCGGGACAGGTTAATGAAAAACTGTTTTTT
size: .; V: TRBV6-1; J: TRBJ2-7; D: .; length: 11; CDR3: CASSDRGEQYF; DNA: TGTGCCAGCAGTGACAGGGGCGAGCAGTACTTC
size: .; V: TRBV6-5; J: TRBJ1-1; D: .; length: 11; CDR3: CASRMGTEAFF; DNA: TGTGCCAGCAGAATGGGTACTGAAGCTTTCTTT
size: .; V: TRBV9; J: TRBJ2-7; D: .; length: 13; CDR3: CASSVSGSYEQYF; DNA: TGTGCCAGCAGCGTTTCAGGTTCCTACGAGCAGTACTTC
size: .; V: TRBV5-1; J: TRBJ2-3; D: .; length: 16; CDR3: CASSLRPRAGTDTQYF; DNA: TGCGCCAGCAGCCTTCGGCCTCGGGCAGGGACAGATACGCAGTATTTT
size: .; V: TRBV7-8; J: TRBJ2-5; D: TRBD2; length: 14; CDR3: CASSWGLAWETQYF; DNA: TGTGCCAGCAGCTGGGGACTAGCCTGGGAGACCCAGTACTTC
size: .; V: TRBV4-1; J: TRBJ2-7; D: TRBD2; length: 17; CDR3: CASSQDVSGGLSYEQYF; DNA: TGCGCCAGCAGCCAAGATGTAAGCGGGGGCCTCTCCTACGAGCAGTACTTC
size: .; V: TRBV28; J: TRBJ1-1; D: .; length: 14; CDR3: CASSLPLKKWKAFF; DNA: TGTGCCAGCAGTTTGCCCCTGAAGAAGTGGAAAGCTTTCTTT
size: .; V: TRBV28; J: TRBJ2-7; D: TRBD2; length: 15; CDR3: CASGGGSREGFKQYF; DNA: TGTGCCAGCGGCGGCGGGTCGCGGGAGGGTTTTAAGCAGTACTTC
size: .; V: TRBV27; J: TRBJ1-4; D: .; length: 14; CDR3: CASSFDRRDEKLFF; DNA: TGTGCCAGCAGTTTCGACAGGAGGGATGAAAAACTGTTTTTT
size: .; V: TRBV5-1; J: TRBJ2-3; D: .; length: 14; CDR3: CASSLGGFTDTQYF; DNA: TGCGCCAGCAGCTTGGGTGGGTTCACAGATACGCAGTATTTT
size: .; V: TRBV7-2; J: TRBJ1-4; D: .; length: 13; CDR3: CASSTSPYEKLFF; DNA: TGTGCCAGCAGCACAAGCCCATACGAAAAACTGTTTTTT
size: .; V: TRBV19; J: TRBJ1-2; D: .; length: 14; CDR3: CASSNAGIWDGYTF; DNA: TGTGCCAGTAGTAACGCCGGGATTTGGGATGGCTACACCTTC
size: .; V: TRBV5-8; J: TRBJ1-4; D: .; length: 15; CDR3: CASSLKVLRGEKLFF; DNA: TGTGCCAGCAGCTTGAAGGTCCTCCGGGGTGAAAAACTGTTTTTT
size: .; V: TRBV30; J: TRBJ1-3; D: .; length: 15; CDR3: CAWSSARASGNTIYF; DNA: TGTGCCTGGAGTTCAGCTAGGGCCTCTGGAAACACCATATATTTT
size: .; V: TRBV28; J: TRBJ2-7; D: .; length: 13; CDR3: CASSSSGVVEQYF; DNA: TGTGCCAGCAGTTCCTCAGGGGTGGTCGAGCAGTACTTC
size: .; V: TRBV7-3; J: TRBJ2-4; D: .; length: 13; CDR3: CASSLTAKNIQYF; DNA: TGTGCCAGCAGCCTTACAGCCAAAAACATTCAGTACTTC
size: .; V: TRBV7-2; J: TRBJ2-3; D: .; length: 14; CDR3: CASSLDRDTDTQYF; DNA: TGTGCCAGCAGCTTAGATAGGGACACAGATACGCAGTATTTT
size: .; V: TRBV7-2; J: TRBJ2-7; D: TRBD1; length: 14; CDR3: CASSPRQGVYEQYF; DNA: TGTGCCAGCAGCCCCCGACAGGGGGTGTACGAGCAGTACTTC
size: .; V: TRBV18; J: TRBJ1-2; D: TRBD1; length: 14; CDR3: CASQQGFQGEGYTF; DNA: TGTGCCAGCCAACAGGGCTTTCAGGGGGAAGGCTACACCTTC
size: .; V: TRBV6-6; J: TRBJ2-3; D: .; length: 12; CDR3: CASTQGLDTQYF; DNA: TGTGCCAGCACCCAAGGTTTGGATACGCAGTATTTT
size: .; V: TRBV2; J: TRBJ1-1; D: .; length: 16; CDR3: CASSSDSASLNTEAFF; DNA: TGTGCCAGCAGTTCAGATTCAGCTTCATTGAACACTGAAGCTTTCTTT
size: few; V: TRBV30; J: TRBJ1-1; D: .; length: 13; CDR3: CAWRGGTNTEAFF; DNA: TGTGCCTGGAGGGGGGGAACGAACACTGAAGCTTTCTTT
size: .; V: TRBV4-1; J: TRBJ2-5; D: .; length: 16; CDR3: CASSQGIAELQETQYF; DNA: TGCGCCAGCAGCCAAGGGATAGCGGAGTTACAAGAGACCCAGTACTTC
size: .; V: TRBV6-6; J: TRBJ2-7; D: .; length: 14; CDR3: CASSYPGRSYEQYF; DNA: TGTGCCAGCAGTTACCCGGGTCGTTCCTACGAGCAGTACTTC
size: .; V: TRBV21-1; J: TRBJ1-1; D: .; length: 14; CDR3: CASRRGRLNTEAFF; DNA: TGTGCCAGCAGAAGGGGACGGCTGAACACTGAAGCTTTCTTT